The 7 T cell receptor beta chains listed next were all sequenced from one sample in a study of OX40 agonist ivuxolimab in advanced cancers. The method was immunoSEQ multiplex PCR; TCRdb's version includes in-frame clones alone and lacks a portion of them. The sample includes some 86,000 clones, about 91% of them seen just once. The sample was CD4+ or CD8+ T cells sorted from blood, taken in a trial of the OX40 agonist ivuxolimab. All receptors come from an adult with an advanced solid tumor such as melanoma, head and neck, liver or kidney cancer.

The chain is built from TRBV9 and TRBJ2-1; perhaps TRBD1 as D (5 bases). Germline CDR1 and CDR2: SGDLS and YYNGEE. Trimming removed 4 bases from V and 9 bases from J, with 14 bases in between. CDR3 length: 13 residues. The CDR3 DNA follows: TGTGCCAGCAGCTCCTTGGGGCGTGGTGAGCAGTTCTTC. Translated, it gives CASSSLGRGEQFF.

This chain connects TRBV18 to TRBJ1-1; TRBD1 agrees at 7 bases. Per the germline V gene, CDR1 is KGHSH and CDR2 is LQKENI. Trimming took 3 bases from V and 1 from J; bases not matched to a gene: 5. This CDR3 spans 15 amino acids. The CDR3 is CASSPAGGGNTEAFF. CDR3 in DNA: TGTGCCAGCTCACCGGCAGGGGGGGGGAACACTGAAGCTTTCTTT.

This clone was seen more than once but under ten times. The V gene is TRBV2, the J gene TRBJ2-2; unclear D gene. The CDR3 loop spans 15 amino acids. Germline CDR1 and CDR2: SNHLY and FYNNEI. CDR3 region: CASKATTSNTGELFF. In DNA form, the CDR3 reads TGTGCGTCGAAGGCTACAACATCTAACACCGGGGAGCTGTTTTTT.

This chain joins TRBV6-6 and TRBJ2-3; D unclear. V was clipped by 4 bases and J by 7 bases, with 6 bases between them. The CDR3 extends over 11 amino acids. Germline lookup yields CDR1 MNHNY and CDR2 SVGAGI (reference sequence). CDR3: CASSSRNTQYF. The CDR3 region has the DNA TGTGCCAGCAGTTCTCGGAATACGCAGTATTTT.

CDR3 sequence reads: CASSQESSLGPGKVGELFF. As DNA, the CDR3 is TGCGCCAGCAGCCAAGAAAGTTCTCTGGGGCCGGGGAAGGTCGGGGAGCTGTTTTTT. The rearrangement uses TRBV4-1 and TRBJ2-2; D tentatively reads TRBD1 or TRBD2 (5 bases each). Germline loops: CDR1 MGHRA, CDR2 YSYEKL. The CDR3 covers 19 residues. V was pared by 0 bases and J by 7 bases, with 24 bases between.

The J gene is TRBJ2-1, the V gene TRBV10-3; a weak D match, TRBD2 (6 bases). In germline, CDR1 is ENHRY, CDR2 SYGVKD. The CDR3 has 15 residues. V was shortened by 2 bases and J by 5 bases, with 13 bases between the two germline ends. The CDR3 bases are TGTGCCATCAGTGAGAGGGTCGCGGGAAACAATGAGCAGTTCTTC. It yields the protein CAISERVAGNNEQFF.

The chain recombines TRBV4-1 with TRBJ2-1; tentatively, D is TRBD2 (6 bases). Germline assignment: CDR1 MGHRA and CDR2 YSYEKL. The V and J ends lost 1 base and 7 bases respectively, with 20 bases between them. The CDR3 runs 17 residues. The CDR3 here is CASSQGPAGKRANEQFF. DNA of the CDR3: TGCGCCAGCAGCCAAGGGCCGGCGGGTAAGCGGGCAAATGAGCAGTTCTTC.